The rows below give T cell receptor beta chains drawn from one sample of a study of shared clonotypes between healthy human individuals. TCRdb's table, derived via immunoSEQ multiplex PCR, lists solely in-frame clones and lacks some. The table shows around 620,000 clones, with around 95% occurring only once. The source material was naive CD8+ T cells sorted from blood. The receptors come from a woman aged 30 to 39 in good health. Each CDR3 is given with its conserved first and last residue. The order of the fields is D gene, V gene, clone size, J gene, CDR3 protein, CDR3 DNA. The D gene is left open where the match is weak. Rows may omit the clone size; those that give it use once, few, many or a size class.

d_call: TRBD2
v_call: TRBV15
clone_size: -
j_call: TRBJ2-7
cdr3_aa: CATSRDRALAEQYF
cdr3_nt: TGTGCCACCAGCAGAGATCGAGCCCTAGCGGAACAGTACTTC

d_call: TRBD2
v_call: TRBV4-2
clone_size: once
j_call: TRBJ2-5
cdr3_aa: CASSQVLRERGETQYF
cdr3_nt: TGTGCCAGCAGCCAAGTTTTGCGGGAGCGTGGGGAGACCCAGTACTTC

d_call: -
v_call: TRBV21-1
clone_size: -
j_call: TRBJ2-7
cdr3_aa: CASSNGTAYEQYF
cdr3_nt: TGTGCCAGCAGCAACGGGACAGCCTACGAGCAGTACTTC

d_call: TRBD2
v_call: TRBV27
clone_size: -
j_call: TRBJ2-3
cdr3_aa: CASRGGNTDTQYF
cdr3_nt: TGTGCCAGCCGCGGGGGAAACACAGATACGCAGTATTTT

d_call: -
v_call: TRBV4-2
clone_size: -
j_call: TRBJ1-5
cdr3_aa: CASSQVPRGNQPQHF
cdr3_nt: TGTGCCAGCAGCCAAGTTCCACGGGGAAATCAGCCCCAGCATTTT

d_call: -
v_call: TRBV9
clone_size: once
j_call: TRBJ1-1
cdr3_aa: CASSPTSGATEAFF
cdr3_nt: TGTGCCAGCAGCCCCACGTCCGGGGCCACTGAAGCTTTCTTT

d_call: -
v_call: TRBV27
clone_size: -
j_call: TRBJ2-7
cdr3_aa: CAVQDGFRDEQYF
cdr3_nt: TGTGCCGTACAGGACGGGTTTAGGGACGAGCAGTACTTC

d_call: -
v_call: TRBV19
clone_size: -
j_call: TRBJ2-1
cdr3_aa: CASSVLWEENEQFF
cdr3_nt: TGTGCCAGTAGTGTTCTTTGGGAGGAGAATGAGCAGTTCTTC

d_call: -
v_call: TRBV7-9
clone_size: -
j_call: TRBJ2-5
cdr3_aa: CASSYNWETQYF
cdr3_nt: TGTGCCAGCAGCTACAACTGGGAGACCCAGTACTTC

d_call: TRBD2
v_call: TRBV27
clone_size: -
j_call: TRBJ2-7
cdr3_aa: CASSSASGSYEQYF
cdr3_nt: TGTGCCAGCAGTTCAGCTAGCGGATCCTACGAGCAGTACTTC

d_call: -
v_call: TRBV14
clone_size: -
j_call: TRBJ2-7
cdr3_aa: CASSQGGRNEQYF
cdr3_nt: TGTGCCAGCAGCCAAGGAGGTAGGAACGAGCAGTACTTC

d_call: -
v_call: TRBV9
clone_size: -
j_call: TRBJ2-1
cdr3_aa: CASSVGTVDYNEQFF
cdr3_nt: TGTGCCAGCAGCGTAGGTACGGTTGACTACAATGAGCAGTTCTTC

d_call: TRBD2
v_call: TRBV7-9
clone_size: -
j_call: TRBJ2-2
cdr3_aa: CASSWAGTTNTGELFF
cdr3_nt: TGTGCCAGCAGCTGGGCCGGGACTACGAACACCGGGGAGCTGTTTTTT

d_call: -
v_call: TRBV28
clone_size: -
j_call: TRBJ1-1
cdr3_aa: CASSFYARARVEAFF
cdr3_nt: TGTGCCAGCAGTTTCTATGCTAGGGCACGGGTTGAAGCTTTCTTT

d_call: -
v_call: TRBV27
clone_size: -
j_call: TRBJ2-2
cdr3_aa: CASSIATGELFF
cdr3_nt: TGTGCCAGCAGTATAGCAACCGGGGAGCTGTTTTTT

d_call: -
v_call: TRBV27
clone_size: -
j_call: TRBJ2-1
cdr3_aa: CASSYSAGYNEQFF
cdr3_nt: TGTGCCAGCAGTTACTCGGCGGGTTACAATGAGCAGTTCTTC

d_call: TRBD2
v_call: TRBV5-6
clone_size: -
j_call: TRBJ2-7
cdr3_aa: CASSPGGRASFNEQYF
cdr3_nt: TGTGCCAGCAGTCCCGGGGGGAGGGCCTCTTTTAACGAGCAGTACTTC

d_call: TRBD1
v_call: TRBV27
clone_size: once
j_call: TRBJ1-4
cdr3_aa: CASSPDRIGEKLFF
cdr3_nt: TGTGCCAGCAGCCCGGACAGGATAGGCGAAAAACTGTTTTTT

d_call: -
v_call: TRBV5-8
clone_size: -
j_call: TRBJ2-7
cdr3_aa: CASSLVQAEQYF
cdr3_nt: TGTGCCAGCAGCTTAGTTCAGGCCGAGCAGTACTTC

d_call: -
v_call: TRBV4-1
clone_size: -
j_call: TRBJ1-1
cdr3_aa: CASSPSGNPEAFF
cdr3_nt: TGCGCCAGCAGCCCGAGCGGTAATCCTGAAGCTTTCTTT